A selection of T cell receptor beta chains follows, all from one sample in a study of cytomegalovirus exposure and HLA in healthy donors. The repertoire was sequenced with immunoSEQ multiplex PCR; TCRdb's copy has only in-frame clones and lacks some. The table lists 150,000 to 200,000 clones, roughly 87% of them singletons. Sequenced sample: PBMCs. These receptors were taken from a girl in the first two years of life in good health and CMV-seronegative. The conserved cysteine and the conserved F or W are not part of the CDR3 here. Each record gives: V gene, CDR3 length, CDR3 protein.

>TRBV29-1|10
SGWDSSNEQF
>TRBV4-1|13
ASSQPAGPTDTQY
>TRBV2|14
ASSPSLTGVNEKLF
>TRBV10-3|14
AIRGRSGLADNEQF
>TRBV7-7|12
ASSLAGGQETQY
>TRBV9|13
ASSPQSHRGDTQY
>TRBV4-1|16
ASSQDPGQGRTNQPQH
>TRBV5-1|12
ASSPGTSYNEQF
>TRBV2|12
ASKPGQNTDTQY
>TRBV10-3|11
AISEPGRDIQY
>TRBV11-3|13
ASSFTGTGYNEQF
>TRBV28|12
ASRLRGGTYEQY
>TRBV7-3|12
ASSLSPTVSEAF
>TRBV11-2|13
ASSPPGLAPYEQY
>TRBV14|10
ASSQWARGYT
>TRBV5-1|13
ASSYRTGNDYEQY
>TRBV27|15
ASTPGTGTGRNTEAF
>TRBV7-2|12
ASSFGGANYGYT
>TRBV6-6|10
ASSPPLAEQY
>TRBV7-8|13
ASSLEGAGMGKQF
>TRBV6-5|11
ASRGDSVTVEY
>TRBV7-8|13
ASSLGARTSETQY
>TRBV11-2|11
ASSLNFRETQY
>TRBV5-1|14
ASSLGTSGRGHEQF
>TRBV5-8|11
ASRKGGAHGYT
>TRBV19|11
ASTSPSFTEAF
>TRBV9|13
ASSVEGTEDTEAF
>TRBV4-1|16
ASSQLIDRGINTGELF
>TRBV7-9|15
ASSLANRGPNTGELF
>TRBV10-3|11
AVRQGSGNTIY
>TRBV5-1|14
ASSGGATANTGELF
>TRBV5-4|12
ASSLGGGNTEAF
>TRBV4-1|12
ASSQGGRSYEQY